This T cell receptor beta chain is from a study of shared T cell receptors in the human thymus. Only in-frame clones appear in the TCRdb table, and some are missing; sequencing was by immunoSEQ multiplex PCR. This sample has 700,000 or so clones, with approximately 85% found just once. V was trimmed by 0 bases and J by 0 bases, leaving 9 bases between them. The CDR3 length is 15 residues. The V gene's germline CDR1 is LNHNV and CDR2 YYDKDF (reference sequence). A further study also used this sample, focusing on human thymus T cells. As that report states: Having surgery to correct congenital heart defects, healthy Finnish infants acted as the donors. Resections that were taken during corrective heart surgery supplied the thymus tissue. Seemingly biased V and J gene usage marked thymic and blood repertoires. Related research has reported that thymic repertoires overlap highly among unrelated individuals.

Sequencing was done on a sample of thymocytes. This chain uses TRBV15 with TRBJ2-7, with D possibly being TRBD2 (6 bases). The clonotype originates from a girl in the first two years of life with a congenital heart defect. The CDR3 region is CATSRDYGSSYEQYF. The DNA for the CDR3 is TGTGCCACCAGCAGAGATTACGGGAGCTCCTACGAGCAGTACTTC.